This is a list of T cell receptor beta chains from one sample in a study of blood T cell repertoires in COVID-19. Sequencing used immunoSEQ multiplex PCR; TCRdb keeps in-frame clones, though not all of them. The sample lists about 49,000 clones, about 76% occurring once. The sample comprised peripheral blood. These receptors were taken from a man aged 65 to 79 with active or convalescent COVID-19. Both conserved end residues are part of each CDR3. The order of the fields is D gene, J gene, clone size, V gene, CDR3 protein, CDR3 DNA. D genes are given only for firm matches. A row's size may be missing; if present it is once, few, many or a size class.

>TRBD1|TRBJ1-6|.|TRBV11-2
CASSVHRDRGSHSPLHF
TGTGCCAGCAGCGTACACCGGGACAGGGGATCGCATTCACCCCTCCACTTT
>.|TRBJ1-6|.|TRBV9
CASTTGKNSPLHF
TGTGCCAGCACCACAGGGAAGAATTCACCCCTCCACTTT
>TRBD1|TRBJ2-7|.|TRBV23-1
CASPSGQGDHEQYF
TGCGCCAGCCCCTCGGGGCAGGGGGACCACGAGCAGTACTTC
>TRBD1|TRBJ1-1|few|TRBV30
CAWSVLFGQGSTEAFF
TGTGCCTGGAGTGTACTCTTTGGACAGGGGAGCACTGAAGCTTTCTTT
>TRBD1|TRBJ1-5|.|TRBV6-5
CASTLGQDTNQPQHF
TGTGCCAGCACCCTAGGACAGGACACCAATCAGCCCCAGCATTTT
>TRBD1|TRBJ2-1|.|TRBV6-2/TRBV6-3
CASSQGQGKVYNEQFF
TGTGCCAGCAGCCAGGGACAGGGTAAGGTTTACAATGAGCAGTTCTTC
>TRBD2|TRBJ2-3|few|TRBV5-1
CASSPLAGGTDTQYF
TGCGCCAGCAGCCCTTTAGCGGGAGGTACAGATACGCAGTATTTT
>TRBD2|TRBJ2-5|.|TRBV6-1
CASSALIAGGLSRETQYF
TGTGCCAGCAGTGCACTGATAGCGGGAGGGCTATCCCGAGAGACCCAGTACTTC
>.|TRBJ1-5|few|TRBV6-1
CASSEAAQPQHF
TGTGCCAGCAGTGAAGCGGCACAGCCCCAGCATTTT
>TRBD2|TRBJ2-5|once|TRBV2
CASGSGGAGETQYF
TGTGCCAGCGGGAGCGGGGGGGCCGGAGAGACCCAGTACTTC
>.|TRBJ2-5|.|TRBV7-6
CASNIYQGETQYF
TGTGCCAGCAATATTTACCAGGGGGAGACCCAGTACTTC
>.|TRBJ1-2|.|TRBV7-9
CASSSGMYGYTF
TGTGCCAGCAGCTCCGGGATGTATGGCTACACCTTC
>.|TRBJ2-7|.|TRBV11-2
CASSLGVPLTGEQYF
TGTGCCAGCAGCTTAGGGGTCCCCCTTACGGGAGAGCAGTACTTC
>TRBD2|TRBJ2-2|.|TRBV4-3
CASSQVPTSGRASGELFF
TGCGCCAGCAGCCAAGTTCCGACTAGCGGGAGGGCCTCCGGGGAGCTGTTTTTT
>.|TRBJ2-3|.|TRBV19
CASSDLGRGLEDTQYF
TGTGCCAGTAGTGACCTCGGGAGGGGGCTTGAAGATACGCAGTATTTT
>TRBD1|TRBJ1-2|.|TRBV29-1
CSLPRRTGEDGYTF
TGCAGCCTTCCGCGTAGGACAGGGGAGGATGGCTACACCTTC
>.|TRBJ1-1|.|TRBV10-3
CAISESGGRDTEAFF
TGTGCCATCAGTGAGTCGGGGGGGAGGGACACTGAAGCTTTCTTT
>.|TRBJ1-1|few|TRBV5-6
CASSLDRSYTEAFF
TGTGCCAGCAGCTTGGACCGGAGTTACACTGAAGCTTTCTTT
>.|TRBJ2-7|few|TRBV7-2
CASSLAGKGYEQYF
TGTGCCAGCAGCCTCGCAGGGAAGGGGTACGAGCAGTACTTC
>.|TRBJ1-5|.|TRBV2
CASSDKGGGGQPQHF
TGTGCCAGCAGCGATAAGGGGGGGGGCGGACAGCCCCAGCATTTT
>TRBD1|TRBJ2-3|.|TRBV7-3
CASSPRQGHTDTQYF
TGTGCCAGCAGCCCAAGACAGGGTCACACAGATACGCAGTATTTT
>TRBD1|TRBJ2-2|.|TRBV6-2/TRBV6-3
CASSLDRVNTGELFF
TGTGCCAGCAGCCTCGACAGGGTGAACACCGGGGAGCTGTTTTTT
>.|TRBJ2-1|.|TRBV19
CASTPRLSSNEQFF
TGTGCCAGCACGCCGAGATTGTCGTCCAATGAGCAGTTCTTC
>TRBD1|TRBJ2-5|.|TRBV2
CASIRDRGLNTQYF
TGTGCCAGCATCCGAGACAGGGGATTGAATACCCAGTACTTC
>TRBD2|TRBJ2-6|.|TRBV7-8
CASTSRGENSGANVLTF
TGTGCCAGCACCTCCCGGGGGGAAAACTCTGGGGCCAACGTCCTGACTTTC
>.|TRBJ1-1|.|TRBV14
CASSPRGGVGAEAFF
TGTGCCAGCAGCCCGCGAGGAGGGGTCGGAGCTGAAGCTTTCTTT
>TRBD1|TRBJ1-2|.|TRBV5-1
CASSWMGQMNGYTF
TGCGCCAGCAGCTGGATGGGACAGATGAACGGCTACACCTTC
>TRBD1|TRBJ1-2|.|TRBV9
CASSVGTGEYYGYTF
TGTGCCAGCAGCGTCGGGACAGGGGAATACTATGGCTACACCTTC
>TRBD1|TRBJ1-3|.|TRBV6-5
CASSYGTGSGNTIYF
TGTGCCAGCAGTTACGGGACAGGGTCTGGAAACACCATATATTTT
>TRBD2|TRBJ2-5|.|TRBV5-1
CASSPGLGGETQYF
TGCGCCAGCAGCCCGGGACTAGGTGGGGAGACCCAGTACTTC
>TRBD1|TRBJ2-2|.|TRBV7-3
CASSQTGANTGELFF
TGTGCCAGCAGCCAGACAGGGGCGAACACCGGGGAGCTGTTTTTT
>TRBD1|TRBJ2-7|.|TRBV6-6
CASSRPATGTEQYF
TGTGCCAGCAGTCGACCCGCGACAGGGACCGAGCAGTACTTC
>.|TRBJ1-5|.|TRBV2
CASRPGQVNQPQHF
TGTGCCAGCAGGCCGGGACAAGTCAATCAGCCCCAGCATTTT
>.|TRBJ1-1|.|TRBV9
CASSVAPGNTEAFF
TGTGCCAGCAGCGTAGCTCCAGGGAACACTGAAGCTTTCTTT